One TCR beta chain is described in this entry. The data belong to a study of blood T cell repertoires in COVID-19. Study-wide context: The analysed material was cDNA or gDNA that came from T cells, B-cell-depleted T cells, or PBMCs.

Germline V CDR1 and CDR2: SGHTA, FQGNSA. With 2 bases removed from V and 7 bases from J, the gap between germline ends came to 18 bases. There are 16 residues in the CDR3. Per the original data handling: Nucleated cell counts were estimated from reference gene primer amplification. Here immunoSEQ multiplex PCR was the method, and the copy in TCRdb shows in-frame clones only, minus some. V and J calls and clone size are those listed in that table; D and trimming were worked out from the DNA. The repertoire consists of roughly 290,000 clones, with about 80% occurring once and the leading ten covering approximately 14%. Seattle researchers signed up patients amid active infection and tracked them longitudinally.

V and J are TRBV7-2 and TRBJ2-1, with D perhaps matching TRBD1 (7 bases). Specimen: peripheral blood. The source is a person in their 70s with COVID-19, enrolled during active disease. The CDR3 DNA reads as TGTGCCAGCAGCTTAAATGGCAGGGGGGTCTTGAATGAGCAGTTCTTC. Encoded protein: CASSLNGRGVLNEQFF.